Presented here are 27 T cell receptor beta chains from one specimen sequenced in a study of T cell repertoires in cytomegalovirus infection. TCRdb independently ran MiXCR on the reads; one entry per CDR3 protein. The sample consists of roughly 500,000 distinct CDR3 sequences, roughly 46% of them appearing once. No cognate antigen is known for these TCRs. The source was cultured PBMCs, collected from culture after CMV antigen stimulation. The receptors were gathered from a human donor in good health (CMV status not recorded). Some clones in this sample may be carry-over from other donors' samples.

The gene calls are TRBV6-6 and TRBJ1-6; D gene ambiguous. Germline CDR1 is MNHNY and CDR2 is SVGAGI (reference sequence). Trimming removed 0 bases from V and 10 bases from J, with 13 bases in between. The CDR3 has 15 residues. CDR3 bases: TGTGCCAGCAGTTACTCGAGTGGAGCCCCATCACCCCTCCACTTT. Translating it yields CASSYSSGAPSPLHF.

V and J are TRBV6-2 or TRBV6-3 and TRBJ2-1, with a weak D call TRBD2 (5 bases). The CDR3 has 17 amino acids. Germline lookup yields CDR1 MNHEY and CDR2 SVGEGT. Deletions cut 2 bases from V and 9 bases from J, with 23 bases between. The CDR3 reads CASSYARSSRSKPEQFF. CDR3 nucleotides: TGTGCCAGCAGTTACGCGAGGTCTAGCCGAAGTAAACCTGAGCAGTTCTTC.

The gene calls are TRBV6-1 and TRBJ1-2; 9 bases match TRBD1. This CDR3 is built from 15 residues. From germline, CDR1 is MNHNS and CDR2 SASEGT. Trimming took 5 bases from V and 10 from J; bases not matched to a gene: 14. DNA of the CDR3: TGTGCCAGCAGTCTAACCACAGGGGGCGAAGGGACCTACACCTTC. Its translation is CASSLTTGGEGTYTF.

Only a few counts were recorded for this clonotype. V usage is TRBV11-2 and J usage is TRBJ1-1; no clear D gene. Germline V lookup: CDR1 SGHAT, CDR2 FQNNGV. This CDR3 is 15 amino acids long. Between the trimmed V and J ends, which lost 3 bases and 3 bases, there was a span of 14 bases. In DNA form, the CDR3 reads TGTGCCAGCAGCTTCGGCCGGCCAGTATACACTGAAGCTTTCTTT. It codes for CASSFGRPVYTEAFF.

The chain links TRBV7-6 to TRBJ2-3; 9 bases map to TRBD2. Germline V gives CDR1 SGHVS, CDR2 FNYEAQ. The CDR3 has 18 residues. J was trimmed by 4 bases and V by 5 bases; bases with no gene match: 16. The CDR3 reads CASSTRPHAGTSSDTQYF. The CDR3 coding sequence is TGTGCCAGCAGCACCCGGCCCCACGCGGGGACTAGCTCAGATACGCAGTATTTT.

In its sample, this clonotype was seen a few times. The chain combines TRBV7-6 with TRBJ2-6, with D perhaps TRBD2 (5 bases). From germline, CDR1 is SGHVS and CDR2 FNYEAQ. The V gene lost 2 bases and the J gene lost 0 bases, with 11 bases spanning the gap. This CDR3 spans 17 amino acids. The CDR3 is CASSLRGMSSGANVLTF. The CDR3 nucleotides are TGTGCCAGCAGCTTAAGAGGGATGAGCTCTGGGGCCAACGTCCTGACTTTC.

This clonotype was found many times. V is TRBV7-2 and J is TRBJ2-1, with 13 bases lining up with TRBD2. Germline trimming cut 3 bases from V and 8 bases from J; bases unmatched to any gene: 4. Germline V gene data show CDR1 as SGHTA and CDR2 as FQGNSA. This CDR3 comprises 15 residues. The CDR3 nucleotides read TGTGCCAGCAGCTTCGGACTAGCGGGAGTTGATGAGCAGTTCTTC. It yields the protein CASSFGLAGVDEQFF.

The rearrangement joins TRBV6-1 to TRBJ2-7; tentatively, D is TRBD2 (6 bases). Per germline, CDR1 MNHNS and CDR2 SASEGT. CDR3 size: 13 residues. Trimming left V 8 bases short and J 9 bases short, with 20 bases between. The CDR3 DNA reads TGTGCCAGCGGCCGGGAGAGAGTCGGGAGGCAGTACTTC. Its translation: CASGRERVGRQYF.

The chain carries TRBV28 and TRBJ1-5, with 8 bases lining up with TRBD1. V was pared by 7 bases and J by 0 bases, with 11 bases of the junction left unmatched. Germline loops: CDR1 MDHEN, CDR2 SYDVKM. The CDR3 covers 17 residues. The CDR3: CASKVPFDRGSNQPQHF. In DNA form, the CDR3 reads TGTGCCAGCAAGGTCCCCTTTGACAGGGGTAGCAATCAGCCCCAGCATTTT. The full variable domain, rest sourced from reference TRBV28 and TRBJ1-5, is DVKVTQSSRYLVKRTGEKVFLECVQDMDHENMFWYRQDPGLGLRLIYFSYDVKMKEKGDIPEGYSVSREKKERFSLILESASTNQTSMYLCASKVPFDRGSNQPQHFGDGTRLSIL.

This clonotype was picked up one time. The genes are TRBV4-1 and TRBJ2-2; 8 nucleotides agree with TRBD2. Germline loops: CDR1 MGHRA, CDR2 YSYEKL. The V gene end was trimmed by 2 bases and the J gene end by 6 bases; junction bases not matched to a gene: 8. The CDR3 is made up of 16 amino acids. The CDR3 sequence: CASSQKGLAGAGELFF. In DNA, the CDR3 is TGCGCCAGCAGCCAAAAGGGGCTAGCGGGCGCCGGGGAGCTGTTTTTT.

This clonotype was counted only a few times. The J gene is TRBJ2-3, the V gene TRBV7-6, with TRBD2 identical over 8 bases. The CDR3 covers 16 residues. The germline V gene has CDR1 SGHVS and CDR2 FNYEAQ. V was clipped by 5 bases and J by 4 bases; unmatched bases: 11. CDR3 nucleotide sequence: TGTGCCAGCAGCCCCGGGCCCGGGCGGGGGGCAGATACGCAGTATTTT. Translating it yields CASSPGPGRGADTQYF.

The chain couples TRBV12-3 or TRBV12-4 to TRBJ1-2; 7 bases align to TRBD1. The CDR3 spans 14 residues. Losses at the gene ends were 6 bases for V and 2 bases for J; bases not matched to a gene: 6. The CDR3 region has the DNA TGTGCCAGCAGGGGGACAGCCTTAAACTATGGCTACACCTTC. Its translation: CASRGTALNYGYTF.

This clonotype was detected a few times. The rearrangement joins TRBV7-8 to TRBJ1-6; 7 bases map to TRBD1. CDR1 SGHVS and CDR2 FQNEAQ come from the germline V gene. With V trimmed by 5 bases and J by 7 bases, 5 bases remained unmatched. This CDR3 is built from 14 residues. Written as DNA, the CDR3 is TGTGCCAGCAGCACGACAGGGAACAATTCACCCCTCCACTTT. This codes for CASSTTGNNSPLHF.

This rearrangement joins TRBV11-2 to TRBJ2-3, with D tentatively TRBD1 (5 bases). This CDR3 contains 17 residues. Trimming shortened V by 4 bases and J by 0 bases, and 17 bases separated the two germline ends. CDR1 is SGHAT, CDR2 FQNNGV, per germline. CDR3 loop: CASSSRPVAGSTDTQYF. CDR3 nucleotides: TGTGCCAGCAGCTCGCGACCCGTCGCAGGGAGCACAGATACGCAGTATTTT.

The V and J genes are TRBV7-4 and TRBJ2-3; maybe TRBD2 (5 bases). This CDR3 contains 12 residues. Trimming removed 8 bases at V and 7 bases at J, with 13 bases between. CDR1 SGHVT and CDR2 SQSDAQ come from the germline V gene. The CDR3, as DNA: TGTGCCAGCTCTGCAGTCGGGAATACGCAGTATTTT. It encodes CASSAVGNTQYF. Variable domain in full (rest from reference TRBV7-4 and TRBJ2-3): GAGVSQSPRYKVAKRGRDVALRCDSISGHVTLYWYRQTLGQGSEVLTYSQSDAQRDKSGRPSGRFSAERPERSVSTLKIQRTEQGDSAVYLCASSAVGNTQYFGPGTRLTVL.

This clonotype came up once. J is TRBJ1-5 and V is TRBV12-3 or TRBV12-4; TRBD1 matches 7 bases. The CDR3 loop spans 14 amino acids. V lost 6 bases and J lost 7; bases outside the gene matches: 9. CDR3 loop: CASSLQGPRQPQHF. Written as DNA, the CDR3 is TGTGCCAGCAGCTTACAGGGGCCCAGGCAGCCCCAGCATTTT.

The J gene is TRBJ1-3, the V gene TRBV29-1; D gene uncertain. CDR3 length: 13 residues. CDR1 and CDR2 (germline): SQVTM, ANQGSEA. The V and J ends lost 4 bases and 0 bases respectively, with 7 bases between them. The CDR3 coding sequence is TGCAGCGTTGGCGAGTACTCTGGAAACACCATATATTTT. It encodes CSVGEYSGNTIYF. The full variable domain, rest sourced from reference TRBV29-1 and TRBJ1-3, is SAVISQKPSRDICQRGTSLTIQCQVDSQVTMMFWYRQQPGQSLTLIATANQGSEATYESGFVIDKFPISRPNLTFSTLTVSNMSPEDSSIYLCSVGEYSGNTIYFGEGSWLTVV.

V is TRBV28 and J is TRBJ2-7, with 8 bases lining up with TRBD2. The V segment lost 7 bases and the J segment 2 bases; nucleotides outside the gene matches: 10. CDR1 and CDR2 from the germline V gene are MDHEN and SYDVKM. The CDR3 runs to 15 residues. The CDR3 loop is CASNLSGGGTYEQYF. The CDR3 DNA reads TGTGCCAGCAACCTGAGTGGCGGGGGGACCTACGAGCAGTACTTC.

This chain uses TRBV7-9 with TRBJ2-1, with a weak D call TRBD1 (6 bases). This CDR3 comprises 13 residues. Germline V lookup: CDR1 SEHNR, CDR2 FQNEAQ (reference sequence). The V end lost 5 bases, the J end lost 10 bases, and 15 bases lay between the germline ends. CDR3: CASSQNRVVEQFF. For the CDR3, the DNA is TGTGCCAGCAGCCAGAACAGGGTCGTCGAGCAGTTCTTC.

The V gene is TRBV7-2, the J gene TRBJ2-5; D is undetermined. The V gene lost 3 bases and the J gene lost 1 base, with 9 bases spanning the gap. The CDR3 extends over 14 amino acids. CDR1 is SGHTA, CDR2 FQGNSA, per germline. CDR3: CASSLSYSQETQYF. The DNA of the CDR3 is TGTGCCAGCAGCTTGTCCTACAGCCAAGAGACCCAGTACTTC.

This clonotype was observed a handful of times. The chain recombines TRBV6-5 with TRBJ2-3; no firm D call. The CDR3 contains 14 residues. V lost 3 bases and J lost 2, with 9 bases in between. Germline CDR1 reads MNHEY; CDR2 reads SVGAGI. The DNA of the CDR3 is TGTGCCAGCAGTTATCGCGTTCCCACAGATACGCAGTATTTT. Amino acids: CASSYRVPTDTQYF.

This clonotype came up a few times. The chain is built from TRBV7-2 and TRBJ2-1; perhaps TRBD2 as D (5 bases). CDR3 size: 14 residues. Trimming pared 5 bases from V and 5 bases from J, leaving 13 bases between. Germline values: CDR1 SGHTA, CDR2 FQGNSA. Here the CDR3 reads CASSPGVADNEQFF. Here the CDR3 DNA reads TGTGCCAGCAGCCCCGGGGTAGCAGACAATGAGCAGTTCTTC.

The gene calls are TRBV7-4 and TRBJ1-6; 8 bases are a match to TRBD1. The ends lost 5 bases at V and 0 bases at J; junction bases unmatched: 6. This CDR3 comprises 17 residues. CDR1 and CDR2 (germline): SGHVT, SQSDAQ. This CDR3 is CASSPGQASSYNSPLHF. For the CDR3, the DNA is TGTGCCAGCAGCCCGGGACAGGCCAGCTCCTATAATTCACCCCTCCACTTT.

This clonotype was observed a handful of times. This chain connects TRBV19 to TRBJ1-1; 12 nucleotides align to TRBD1. Germline lookup yields CDR1 LNHDA and CDR2 SQIVND (reference sequence). J gave up 3 bases and V 8 bases, and 10 bases lay outside the gene matches. CDR3 length: 16 residues. The CDR3 region is CASEPWGTGGYTEAFF. CDR3 DNA: TGTGCCAGTGAACCCTGGGGGACAGGGGGCTACACTGAAGCTTTCTTT.

This clonotype has ten or more counts. V usage is TRBV7-2 and J usage is TRBJ2-1; TRBD2 matches at 10 bases. Germline trimming cut 5 bases from V and 10 bases from J; bases unmatched to any gene: 14. The CDR3 extends over 16 amino acids. CDR1 is SGHTA and CDR2 is FQGNSA in the germline V gene. CDR3 nucleotides: TGTGCCAGCAGCCTATTCGACAGGCAACTAGCGGGGGAGCAGTTCTTC. Translating gives CASSLFDRQLAGEQFF. Together with reference TRBV7-2 and TRBJ2-1, the CDR3 gives the full variable domain: GAGVSQSPSNKVTEKGKDVELRCDPISGHTALYWYRQSLGQGLEFLIYFQGNSAPDKSGLPSDRFSAERTGGSVSTLTIQRTQQEDSAVYLCASSLFDRQLAGEQFFGPGTRLTVL.

This chain uses TRBV2 with TRBJ1-1; tentatively, D is TRBD1 (5 bases). This CDR3 region has 11 residues. Germline V lookup: CDR1 SNHLY, CDR2 FYNNEI. Trimming removed 4 bases from V and 7 bases from J, with 7 bases in between. The DNA of the CDR3 is TGTGCCAGCAGTGGGGACGGTGAAGCTTTCTTT. This gives the protein CASSGDGEAFF.

This chain uses TRBV5-5 with TRBJ1-1, with D uncertain. The CDR3 is made up of 13 amino acids. Germline CDR1 SGHKS, CDR2 YYEKEE (reference sequence). Trimming stripped 1 base from V and 4 bases from J, with 8 bases between. The CDR3 sequence is CASSLPGSTEAFF. CDR3 coding DNA: TGTGCCAGCAGCTTGCCGGGGAGCACTGAAGCTTTCTTT.